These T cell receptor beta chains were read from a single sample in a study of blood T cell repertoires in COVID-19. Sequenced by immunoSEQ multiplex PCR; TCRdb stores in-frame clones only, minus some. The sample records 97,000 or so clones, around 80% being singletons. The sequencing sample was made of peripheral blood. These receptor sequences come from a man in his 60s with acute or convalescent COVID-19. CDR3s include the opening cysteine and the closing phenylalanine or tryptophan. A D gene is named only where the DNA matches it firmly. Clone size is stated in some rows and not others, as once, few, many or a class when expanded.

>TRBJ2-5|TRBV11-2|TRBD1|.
CASSLDRGQPETQYF
TGTGCCAGCAGCTTGGACAGGGGGCAACCGGAGACCCAGTACTTC
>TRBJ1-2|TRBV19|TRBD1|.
CASSAETGGAGYGYTF
TGTGCCAGTAGTGCCGAGACAGGGGGCGCTGGGTATGGCTACACCTTC
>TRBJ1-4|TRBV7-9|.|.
CASSSGTPTNEKLFF
TGTGCCAGCAGCTCGGGGACACCAACTAATGAAAAACTGTTTTTT
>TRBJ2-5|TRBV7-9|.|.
CASSLAGGGTQYF
TGTGCCAGCAGCTTAGCGGGGGGTGGTACCCAGTACTTC
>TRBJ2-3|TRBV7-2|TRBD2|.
CASSLVAGGGADTQYF
TGTGCCAGCAGCTTAGTTGCGGGAGGCGGGGCAGATACGCAGTATTTT
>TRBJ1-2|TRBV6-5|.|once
CASSNRDLYGYTF
TGTGCCAGCAGTAACAGGGACCTCTATGGCTACACCTTC
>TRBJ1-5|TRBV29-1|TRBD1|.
CSVTAGTGNQPQHF
TGCAGCGTTACTGCTGGGACAGGCAATCAGCCCCAGCATTTT
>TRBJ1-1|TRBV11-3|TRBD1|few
CASSRTGGDTEAFF
TGTGCCAGCAGCCGGACAGGGGGCGATACTGAAGCTTTCTTT
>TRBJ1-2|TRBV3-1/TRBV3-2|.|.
CASRQTGINGYTF
TGTGCCAGCAGGCAAACAGGGATCAATGGCTACACCTTC
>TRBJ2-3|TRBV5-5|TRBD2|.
CASSPGLDGTDTQYF
TGTGCCAGCAGCCCGGGACTAGATGGCACAGATACGCAGTATTTT
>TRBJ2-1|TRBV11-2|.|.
CASSLLAGSYNEQFF
TGTGCCAGCAGCTTACTTGCAGGTAGCTACAATGAGCAGTTCTTC
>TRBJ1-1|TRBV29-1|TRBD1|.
CSVNRGSAEAFF
TGCAGCGTTAACAGGGGGAGCGCTGAAGCTTTCTTT
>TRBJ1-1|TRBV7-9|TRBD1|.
CASSPMTGAATEAFF
TGTGCCAGCAGCCCTATGACAGGGGCAGCGACTGAAGCTTTCTTT
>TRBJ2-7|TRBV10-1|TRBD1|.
CASSRDRMSEQYF
TGCGCCAGCAGTAGGGACAGGATGAGCGAGCAGTACTTC
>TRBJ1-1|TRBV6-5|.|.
CASSYSRRGGEAFF
TGTGCCAGCAGTTACTCGCGGAGGGGAGGTGAAGCTTTCTTT
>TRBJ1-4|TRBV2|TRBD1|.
CASSGTVTNEKLFF
TGTGCCAGCAGCGGGACAGTCACTAATGAAAAACTGTTTTTT
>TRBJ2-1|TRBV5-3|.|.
CARSLGARSYNEQFF
TGTGCCAGAAGCTTGGGGGCAAGATCCTACAATGAGCAGTTCTTC
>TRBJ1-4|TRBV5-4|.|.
CASSLPGRGKLFF
TGTGCCAGCAGCTTGCCAGGGAGGGGAAAACTGTTTTTT
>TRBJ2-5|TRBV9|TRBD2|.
CASSPGGSGRRVETQYF
TGTGCCAGCAGCCCAGGAGGGAGCGGGAGACGGGTAGAGACCCAGTACTTC
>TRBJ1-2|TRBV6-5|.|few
CASTAGLRGIYGYTF
TGTGCCAGCACCGCAGGGCTCCGCGGAATCTATGGCTACACCTTC
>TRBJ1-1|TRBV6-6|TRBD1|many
CASSRSDRAMNTEAFF
TGTGCCAGCAGTCGATCTGACAGGGCGATGAACACTGAAGCTTTCTTT
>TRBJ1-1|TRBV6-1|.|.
CASSERSREDTEAFF
TGTGCCAGCAGTGAGAGGAGTAGGGAGGACACTGAAGCTTTCTTT
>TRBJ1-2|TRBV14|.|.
CASSQAGVPGEGYTF
TGTGCCAGCAGCCAAGCGGGGGTACCGGGGGAAGGCTACACCTTC
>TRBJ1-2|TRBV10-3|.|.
CAISLAGGNYGYTF
TGTGCCATCAGTCTGGCAGGAGGGAACTATGGCTACACCTTC
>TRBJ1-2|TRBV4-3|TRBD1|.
CASSQDHRGGNYGYTF
TGCGCCAGCAGCCAAGACCACAGGGGAGGAAACTATGGCTACACCTTC
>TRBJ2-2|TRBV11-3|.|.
CASSQGYTGELFF
TGTGCCAGCAGCCAGGGGTACACCGGGGAGCTGTTTTTT
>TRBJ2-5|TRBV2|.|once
CASSSRLRETQYF
TGTGCCAGCAGTTCCCGCCTGCGAGAGACCCAGTACTTC
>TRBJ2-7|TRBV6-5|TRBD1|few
CASSFDRGSYEQYF
TGTGCCAGCAGTTTCGACAGGGGGTCCTACGAGCAGTACTTC
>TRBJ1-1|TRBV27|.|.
CASRSDARGTEAFF
TGTGCCAGCAGATCGGACGCCCGGGGTACTGAAGCTTTCTTT
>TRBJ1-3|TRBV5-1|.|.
CASSLIQGPGNTIYF
TGCGCCAGCAGCTTGATACAGGGACCTGGAAACACCATATATTTT
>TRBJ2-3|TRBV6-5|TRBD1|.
CASSSQGGKYTDTQYF
TGTGCCAGCAGTTCACAGGGGGGAAAATATACAGATACGCAGTATTTT
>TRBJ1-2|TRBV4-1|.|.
CASSLDRTYGYTF
TGCGCCAGCAGCTTGGACAGAACCTATGGCTACACCTTC
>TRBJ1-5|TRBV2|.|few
CASSDQEGQPQHF
TGTGCCAGCAGTGACCAGGAGGGTCAGCCCCAGCATTTT
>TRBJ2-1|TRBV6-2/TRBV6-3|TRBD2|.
CASSPGTSGNAYNEQFF
TGTGCCAGCAGTCCCGGGACTAGCGGGAATGCCTACAATGAGCAGTTCTTC
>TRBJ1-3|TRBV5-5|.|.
CASSLGGTGNTIYF
TGTGCCAGCAGCTTGGGAGGGACTGGAAACACCATATATTTT
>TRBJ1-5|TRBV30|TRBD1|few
CAWARTGRTGGQPQHF
TGTGCCTGGGCCCGTACGGGGAGGACAGGGGGTCAGCCCCAGCATTTT
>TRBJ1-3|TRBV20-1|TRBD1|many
CSASLTGVGNTIYF
TGCAGTGCTAGTTTAACAGGGGTCGGAAACACCATATATTTT
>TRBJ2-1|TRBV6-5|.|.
CASRDNRYNEQFF
TGTGCCAGCAGAGACAATAGATACAATGAGCAGTTCTTC
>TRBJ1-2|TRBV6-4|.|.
CASRGGSGGYTF
TGTGCCAGCCGCGGAGGGAGCGGTGGCTACACCTTC
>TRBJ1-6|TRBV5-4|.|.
CASSHPTEGNSPLHF
TGTGCCAGCAGTCATCCCACCGAGGGTAATTCACCCCTCCACTTT
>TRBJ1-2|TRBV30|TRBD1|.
CAWSAPGGYGYTF
TGTGCCTGGAGTGCCCCAGGGGGTTACGGCTACACCTTC
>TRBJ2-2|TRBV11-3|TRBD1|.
CASSPGQGVAGELFF
TGTGCCAGCAGCCCGGGACAGGGGGTGGCCGGGGAGCTGTTTTTT
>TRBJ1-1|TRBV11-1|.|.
CASSLGEKAFF
TGTGCCAGCAGCTTGGGAGAAAAAGCTTTCTTT
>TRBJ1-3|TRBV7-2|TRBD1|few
CASRPRQGISGNTIYF
TGTGCCAGCAGACCTCGACAGGGGATTTCTGGAAACACCATATATTTT
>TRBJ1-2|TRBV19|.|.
CASIDSGYGYTF
TGTGCCAGTATTGACTCTGGGTATGGCTACACCTTC
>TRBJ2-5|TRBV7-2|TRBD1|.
CASSHGTGVGTQYF
TGTGCCAGCAGCCACGGGACAGGGGTTGGGACCCAGTACTTC
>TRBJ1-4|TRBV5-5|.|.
CASSLVTTENEKLFF
TGTGCCAGCAGCTTGGTGACCACGGAGAATGAAAAACTGTTTTTT
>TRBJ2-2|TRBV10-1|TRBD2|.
CASSDVAGGVNTGELFF
TGCGCCAGCAGTGATGTAGCGGGAGGGGTAAACACCGGGGAGCTGTTTTTT
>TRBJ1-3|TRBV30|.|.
CAWNGISGNTIYF
TGTGCCTGGAACGGGATTTCTGGAAACACCATATATTTT
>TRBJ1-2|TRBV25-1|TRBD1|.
CASSESNPQGAHGHGYTF
TGTGCCAGCAGTGAATCTAACCCTCAGGGGGCGCACGGCCATGGCTACACCTTC
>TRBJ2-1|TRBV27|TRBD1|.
CASSSQGGTFSKQFF
TGTGCCAGCAGTTCACAGGGGGGCACGTTCTCGAAGCAGTTCTTC
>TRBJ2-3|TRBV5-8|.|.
CASSLDPGIIDTQYF
TGTGCCAGCAGCTTGGACCCAGGGATAATAGATACGCAGTATTTT
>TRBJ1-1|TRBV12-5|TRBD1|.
CASGTWTGANTEAFF
TGTGCTAGTGGTACCTGGACAGGCGCGAACACTGAAGCTTTCTTT
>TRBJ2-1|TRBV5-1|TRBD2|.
CASSFPPLAGAHEQFF
TGCGCCAGCAGCTTTCCCCCATTAGCGGGAGCGCATGAGCAGTTCTTC
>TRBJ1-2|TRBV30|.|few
CAWSGGRDHRANYGYTF
TGTGCCTGGAGTGGAGGTCGTGACCACCGGGCTAACTATGGCTACACCTTC
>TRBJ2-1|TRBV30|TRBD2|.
CAWSGGGEQFF
TGTGCCTGGAGCGGGGGGGGTGAGCAGTTCTTC
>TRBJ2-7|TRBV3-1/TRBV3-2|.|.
CASSQEGMTYEQYF
TGTGCCAGCAGCCAAGAAGGCATGACATACGAGCAGTACTTC